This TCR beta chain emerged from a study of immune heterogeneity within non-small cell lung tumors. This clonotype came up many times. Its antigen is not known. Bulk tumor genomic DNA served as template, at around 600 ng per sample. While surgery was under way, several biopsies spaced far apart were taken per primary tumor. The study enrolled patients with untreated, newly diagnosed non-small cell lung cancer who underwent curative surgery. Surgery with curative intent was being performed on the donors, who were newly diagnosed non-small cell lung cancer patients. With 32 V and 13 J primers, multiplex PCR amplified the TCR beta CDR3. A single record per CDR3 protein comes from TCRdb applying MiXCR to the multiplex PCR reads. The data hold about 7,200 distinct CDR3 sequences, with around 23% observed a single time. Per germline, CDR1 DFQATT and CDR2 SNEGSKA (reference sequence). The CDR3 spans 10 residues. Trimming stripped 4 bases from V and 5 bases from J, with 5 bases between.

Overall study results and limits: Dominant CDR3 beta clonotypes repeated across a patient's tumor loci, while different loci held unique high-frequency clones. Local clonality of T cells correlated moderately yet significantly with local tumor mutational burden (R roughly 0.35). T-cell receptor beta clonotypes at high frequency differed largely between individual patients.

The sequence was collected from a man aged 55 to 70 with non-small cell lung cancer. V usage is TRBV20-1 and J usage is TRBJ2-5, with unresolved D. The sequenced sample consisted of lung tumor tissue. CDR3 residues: CSATTETQYF. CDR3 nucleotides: TGCAGTGCTACTACCGAGACCCAGTACTTC.